These 21 T cell receptor beta chains were all obtained from the same sample, sequenced in a study of blood T cell repertoires in COVID-19. Assay used: immunoSEQ multiplex PCR; TCRdb lists only in-frame clones, some missing. The sample shows some 500,000 clones, around nine tenths of them seen only once. The sequencing input was peripheral blood. Receptor source: a woman in her 50s with COVID-19, enrolled during active disease.

V is TRBV15 and J is TRBJ2-1; D possibly corresponds to TRBD2 (6 bases). From germline, CDR1 is LNHNV and CDR2 YYDKDF (reference sequence). CDR3 length: 14 residues. The ends were cut back, 3 bases at V and 6 bases at J, with 12 bases in the middle. The CDR3 DNA sequence: TGTGCCACCAGCAGGGTGAGGGGACTCAATGAGCAGTTCTTC. This codes for CATSRVRGLNEQFF.

A single count supports this clone. The chain combines TRBV6-5 with TRBJ1-1; D remains unclear. Germline V gives CDR1 MNHEY, CDR2 SVGAGI. The CDR3 runs 14 residues. V lost 5 bases and J 0 bases, leaving 10 bases between the germline ends. In DNA, the CDR3 is TGTGCCAGCAGTAATTACGGGATGAACACTGAAGCTTTCTTT. Its protein is CASSNYGMNTEAFF.

This chain connects TRBV11-2 to TRBJ2-7, with TRBD2 matching over 7 bases. The V gene end was trimmed by 5 bases and the J gene end by 6 bases; junction bases not matched to a gene: 7. The CDR3 is 13 residues long. CDR1 is SGHAT, CDR2 FQNNGV, per germline. The chain's CDR3 is CASSPSGGGEQYF. Here the CDR3 DNA reads TGTGCCAGCAGCCCCTCCGGCGGGGGCGAGCAGTACTTC.

The rearrangement links TRBV5-4 to TRBJ2-3; 9 bases fit TRBD1. The CDR3 has 15 amino acids. J gave up 4 bases and V 5 bases, and 8 bases lay outside the gene matches. The V gene's germline CDR1 is SGHNT and CDR2 YYREEE (reference sequence). In nucleotides, the CDR3 is TGTGCCAGCAGTTCCCGGGACAGGGTATCAGATACGCAGTATTTT. Translating it yields CASSSRDRVSDTQYF.

DNA for the CDR3: TGTGCCAGCAGCCCATCAGGGGGCGTGAACACTGAAGCTTTCTTT. Translated, it gives CASSPSGGVNTEAFF. The chain couples TRBV7-3 to TRBJ1-1, with 8 bases identical to TRBD1. Per the germline V gene, CDR1 is SGHTA and CDR2 is FQGTGA. The CDR3 totals 15 residues. V lost 5 bases and J lost 0; bases outside the gene matches: 5.

As for this clone: One end of the junction does not line up with germline, which may come from a read error. The genes are TRBV18 and TRBJ1-1; D call uncertain. Germline V lookup: CDR1 KGHSH, CDR2 LQKENI. The CDR3 runs to 14 residues. The CDR3 DNA follows: TGTGCCAGCTCGCCACTCCCATTGAACACTGAAGCTTTCTTT. It translates to CASSPLPLNTEAFF.

The chain couples TRBV6-1 to TRBJ2-3; 10 bases are shared with TRBD1. This CDR3 contains 17 residues. In germline, CDR1 is MNHNS, CDR2 SASEGT. The V segment lost 2 bases and the J segment 6 bases; nucleotides outside the gene matches: 11. CDR3 protein: CASSENGRQGAWDTQYF. DNA of the CDR3: TGTGCCAGCAGTGAAAATGGGAGACAGGGGGCATGGGATACGCAGTATTTT.

The chain links TRBV19 to TRBJ1-6; tentative D call: TRBD1 (6 bases). Germline CDR1 LNHDA, CDR2 SQIVND (reference sequence). The V gene lost 7 bases and the J gene lost 7 bases, with 11 bases spanning the gap. The length of the CDR3 is 13 residues. The CDR3 nucleotides are TGTGCCAGTAACAGGGCAGACAATTCACCCCTCCACTTT. Encoded protein: CASNRADNSPLHF.

V gene TRBV28 combines with J gene TRBJ1-5, with TRBD1 identical over 7 bases. This CDR3 spans 17 amino acids. CDR1 and CDR2 (germline): MDHEN, SYDVKM. With V trimmed by 3 bases and J by 5 bases, 13 bases remained unmatched. Here the CDR3 reads CASSFRARGPSDQPQHF. The CDR3 DNA sequence: TGTGCCAGCAGTTTTAGGGCAAGGGGGCCGTCAGATCAGCCCCAGCATTTT.

The V call is TRBV11-2, the J call TRBJ1-1, with D possibly matching TRBD1 (6 bases). Germline CDR1 SGHAT, CDR2 FQNNGV. V was cut by 2 bases and J by 5 bases, with 12 bases left in between. The CDR3 loop spans 14 amino acids. CDR3 amino acids: CASSLQGSGTEAFF. In nucleotides, the CDR3 is TGTGCCAGCAGCTTACAGGGGAGTGGGACTGAAGCTTTCTTT.

This clone was picked up one time. V and J are TRBV5-1 and TRBJ1-4, with D possibly being TRBD1 (5 bases). Trimming stripped 5 bases from V and 7 bases from J, with 21 bases between. The CDR3 has 16 amino acids. Germline lookup yields CDR1 SGHRS and CDR2 YFSETQ. CDR3 sequence reads: CASRTEGGAIGEKLFF. The CDR3, as DNA: TGCGCCAGCAGGACGGAGGGTGGGGCGATTGGTGAAAAACTGTTTTTT.

J is TRBJ2-2 and V is TRBV2; D gene uncertain. V shed 7 bases and J shed 4 bases, with 25 bases lying between them. From germline, CDR1 is SNHLY and CDR2 FYNNEI. The CDR3 is 18 residues long. This chain's CDR3 is CASIPASELVPATGELFF. CDR3 sequence (DNA): TGTGCCAGCATACCGGCCAGCGAATTGGTTCCGGCCACCGGGGAGCTGTTTTTT. Using reference TRBV2 and TRBJ2-2 for the parts outside the CDR3, the full variable domain is EPEVTQTPSHQVTQMGQEVILRCVPISNHLYFYWYRQILGQKVEFLVSFYNNEISEKSEIFDDQFSVERPDGSNFTLKIRSTKLEDSAMYFCASIPASELVPATGELFFGEGSRLTVL.

The CDR3 here is CASSSRPTGNYEQYF. Written as DNA, the CDR3 is TGTGCCAGCAGCTCGCGCCCGACAGGGAACTACGAGCAGTACTTC. The chain joins TRBV7-8 to TRBJ2-7, with 7 bases identical to TRBD1. The ends lost 4 bases at V and 3 bases at J; junction bases unmatched: 9. CDR3 length: 15 residues. Germline V gives CDR1 SGHVS, CDR2 FQNEAQ.

This sequence joins TRBV30 and TRBJ1-3; D unresolved. Germline V gives CDR1 GTSNPN, CDR2 SVGIG (reference sequence). The CDR3 runs 15 residues. V shed 2 bases and J shed 0 bases, with 11 bases lying between them. In DNA, the CDR3 is TGTGCCTGGAGTTATACGGTCCACTCTGGAAACACCATATATTTT. It specifies CAWSYTVHSGNTIYF.

A word on this clone: The sample carries other DNA sequences with the same CDR3. This chain joins TRBV5-6 and TRBJ1-3; D gene unclear. V gave up 1 base and J gave up 0 bases, with 5 bases separating them. The CDR3 is made up of 14 amino acids. Per the germline V gene, CDR1 is SGHDT and CDR2 is YYEEEE. The chain's CDR3 is CASSLSGSGNTIYF. The CDR3 DNA is TGTGCCAGCAGCTTGTCCGGCTCTGGAAACACCATATATTTT.

This rearrangement joins TRBV30 to TRBJ1-2; 10 nucleotides agree with TRBD1. V shed 4 bases and J 5 bases; nucleotides not matched to a gene: 4. The CDR3 runs to 13 residues. Germline loops: CDR1 GTSNPN, CDR2 SVGIG (reference sequence). The CDR3 nucleotides are TGTGCCTGGACCGCGGACAGGGGGTATGGCTACACCTTC. Its translation: CAWTADRGYGYTF.

The chain joins TRBV27 to TRBJ1-2, with D unresolved. V was clipped by 1 base and J by 4 bases, with 13 bases between them. This CDR3 has 15 amino acids. Germline values: CDR1 MNHEY, CDR2 SMNVEV (reference sequence). The CDR3 DNA is TGTGCCAGCAGTTTATTTCCCGAGGGTTCCTATGGCTACACCTTC. Amino acids: CASSLFPEGSYGYTF.

The chain combines TRBV7-8 with TRBJ1-2; 7 nucleotides line up with TRBD1. Germline lookup yields CDR1 SGHVS and CDR2 FQNEAQ. The CDR3 has 14 amino acids. Trimming cost V 4 bases and J 5 bases; bases outside gene matches: 7. The chain's CDR3 is CASSWGQTLYGYTF. CDR3 in DNA: TGTGCCAGCAGCTGGGGACAGACCCTTTATGGCTACACCTTC.

This chain joins TRBV7-3 and TRBJ2-1, with 7 bases matching TRBD2. V shed 1 base and J 0 bases; nucleotides not matched to a gene: 9. CDR1 SGHTA and CDR2 FQGTGA come from the germline V gene. The CDR3 loop spans 18 amino acids. CDR3: CASSLSPSGLSSYNEQFF. The DNA of the CDR3 is TGTGCCAGCAGCTTAAGTCCTAGCGGACTGAGCTCCTACAATGAGCAGTTCTTC. The full variable domain, with the rest looked up from reference TRBV7-3 and TRBJ2-1, is GAGVSQTPSNKVTEKGKYVELRCDPISGHTALYWYRQSLGQGPEFLIYFQGTGAADDSGLPNDRFFAVRPEGSVSTLKIQRTERGDSAVYLCASSLSPSGLSSYNEQFFGPGTRLTVL.

The chain links TRBV28 to TRBJ1-2, with 7 bases lining up with TRBD1. V lost 2 bases to trimming and J lost 8 bases; unmatched junction nucleotides: 5. CDR1 MDHEN and CDR2 SYDVKM come from the germline V gene. This CDR3 is 13 amino acids long. CDR3 sequence: CASSLGQEGGYTF. The CDR3, as DNA: TGTGCCAGCAGTTTAGGACAGGAGGGCGGCTACACCTTC.

Only one count was recorded for this clone. The chain couples TRBV19 to TRBJ2-1, with 11 positions matching TRBD1. Germline V gene lookup returns CDR1 LNHDA and CDR2 SQIVND (reference sequence). V shed 6 bases, J shed 8 bases, and the junction held 6 bases outside the gene matches. The length of the CDR3 is 14 residues. The CDR3: CASRDRGPKDEQFF. The CDR3 coding sequence is TGTGCCAGTAGGGACAGGGGGCCCAAGGATGAGCAGTTCTTC.